A selection of T cell receptor beta chains follows, all from one sample in a study of graft-versus-host responses after intestinal transplantation. These receptors have no identified antigens. Using immunoSEQ multiplex PCR, the repertoire was profiled, and TCRdb retains in-frame clones only, with some absent. Of roughly 89,000 clones in the sample, approximately 90% were seen once. Sequenced material: unstimulated CD4+ T cells sorted from spleen or lymph node cells, taken before intestinal transplant. These receptors all come from a human donor who received an intestinal transplant. Both conserved end residues are part of each CDR3. Fields, in order: J gene, V gene, clone size, D gene, CDR3 DNA, CDR3 protein. D genes are given only for firm matches. Clone size, where shown, is once, few, many, or a class for clones that have expanded.

TRBJ2-1 TRBV30 - TRBD2 TGTGCCTGGAGTGTAGGCGGGGGGCCTTGGAATGAGCAGTTCTTC CAWSVGGGPWNEQFF
TRBJ1-5 TRBV6-1 - - TGTGCCAGCAGTGACAGGTCCCAAGTGCCCCAGCATTTT CASSDRSQVPQHF
TRBJ2-2 TRBV28 once TRBD2 TGTGCCAGCAGTTTGCTATCCCCGACTAGCGGGAGTTTTACCGGGGAGCTGTTTTTT CASSLLSPTSGSFTGELFF
TRBJ2-7 TRBV7-8 - - TGTGCCAGCAGCACGGCGGGTGGGGCAGGGGCCTACTGGGGCTACGAGCAGTACTTC CASSTAGGAGAYWGYEQYF
TRBJ1-5 TRBV30 - TRBD1 TGTGCCTGGAGTGTCGGGACAGGGAGACGGCCCCAGCATTTT CAWSVGTGRRPQHF
TRBJ2-7 TRBV5-1 few TRBD2 TGCGCCAGCAGCTTGGCGGGACTAGCGGGAGGGCCGTCCGAGCAGTACTTC CASSLAGLAGGPSEQYF
TRBJ2-7 TRBV28 - TRBD1 TGTGCCAGCGGCCCGACAGGGGGCTCCTACGAGCAGTACTTC CASGPTGGSYEQYF
TRBJ2-5 TRBV2 - - TGTGCCAGCAGTGAAATCCAGGGCTCGCGAGAGACCCAGTACTTC CASSEIQGSRETQYF
TRBJ1-1 TRBV7-9 - - TGTGCCAGCAGCTTAGGGGCGAACACTGAAGCTTTCTTT CASSLGANTEAFF
TRBJ2-1 TRBV5-1 - TRBD2 TGCGCCAGCAGCCGCCGGACTAGCGGGAGGGCCTACAATGAGCAGTTCTTC CASSRRTSGRAYNEQFF
TRBJ1-5 TRBV2 - - TGTGCCAGCAGTGACAGCGGGCGCAATCAGCCCCAGCATTTT CASSDSGRNQPQHF
TRBJ2-7 TRBV7-2 - - TGTGCCAGCAGCTTAAACAGGCACGACGAGCAGTACTTC CASSLNRHDEQYF
TRBJ2-1 TRBV6-5 - - TGTGCCAGCAGTTACCGGCGACTAAGTGGGAATGAGCAGTTCTTC CASSYRRLSGNEQFF
TRBJ2-1 TRBV19 - - TGTGCCAGATGGAGCGGCGGCCTTTACAATGAGCAGTTCTTC CARWSGGLYNEQFF
TRBJ2-1 TRBV14 - TRBD2 TGTGCCAGCAGCCAAAGAAGGACTAGCGGGGGGGCTTTGGGGTACAATGAGCAGTTCTTC CASSQRRTSGGALGYNEQFF
TRBJ2-2 TRBV11-3 - - TGTGCCAGCAGCCCTTACGGGAGACCCGGGGAGCTGTTTTTT CASSPYGRPGELFF
TRBJ1-2 TRBV18 - - TGTGCCAGCTCACCAGCTAATAGCAGGGAACGCTATGGCTACACCTTC CASSPANSRERYGYTF
TRBJ1-4 TRBV19 - TRBD1 TGTGCCACCCTGGACAGGGGAAGATCCGAAAAACTGTTTTTT CATLDRGRSEKLFF
TRBJ1-2 TRBV7-3 - - TGTGCCAGCAGTGGGCCCAGCGGCTATGGCTACACCTTC CASSGPSGYGYTF
TRBJ2-7 TRBV5-4 - TRBD1 TGTGCCAGCAGCTCGCCGGGACAGGGGGCTCACGAGCAGTACTTC CASSSPGQGAHEQYF
TRBJ1-5 TRBV30 - - TGTGCCTGGAGTGCCCAGGGAGGCCAGCCCCAGCATTTT CAWSAQGGQPQHF
TRBJ1-5 TRBV10-2 - - TGCGCCAGCACGAGAGGGTGGGGACAGCCCCAGCATTTT CASTRGWGQPQHF
TRBJ1-6 TRBV5-1 - - TGCGCCAGCAGGACAGCTCATTCACCCCTCCACTTT CASRTAHSPLHF
TRBJ2-7 TRBV2 - - TGTGCCAGCAGTGAATTGGGCCCGAATTCCCCCTACGAGCAGTACTTC CASSELGPNSPYEQYF
TRBJ1-2 TRBV6-1 - - TGTGCCAGCAGTGAAAAAGCCTACAGGTATGGCTACACCTTC CASSEKAYRYGYTF
TRBJ2-2 TRBV28 once - TGTGCCAGCAGTTCACCGGGACTTGGGGAGCTGTTTTTT CASSSPGLGELFF
TRBJ2-5 TRBV2 once TRBD1 TGTGCCAGCTCAGGGGACAGGGTATTCCAAGAGACCCAGTACTTC CASSGDRVFQETQYF
TRBJ2-7 TRBV2 - TRBD1 TGTGCCAGCATTGCCGGGACAGGCTACTACGAGCAGTACTTC CASIAGTGYYEQYF
TRBJ1-2 TRBV30 - - TGTGCCTGGAGACAGGGAGGGTATGGCTACACCTTC CAWRQGGYGYTF
TRBJ1-5 TRBV7-9 - - TGTGCCAGCAGCTTAGGATGGGGGGATAGCAATCAGCCCCAGCATTTT CASSLGWGDSNQPQHF
TRBJ1-1 TRBV6-1 - - TGTGCCAGCAGTGTGGATCTAGGCACTGAAGCTTTCTTT CASSVDLGTEAFF
TRBJ2-1 TRBV5-6 - - TGTGCCAGCATCCGGGATGAGCAGTTCTTC CASIRDEQFF
TRBJ2-7 TRBV28 once TRBD2 TGTGCCAGCAGCCCAGCGGGAGTCTCTTACGAGCAGTACTTC CASSPAGVSYEQYF
TRBJ1-2 TRBV4-2 - TRBD1 TGTGCCAGCAGCCAGGCAGGGGGCGGTGGCTACACCTTC CASSQAGGGGYTF
TRBJ1-2 TRBV30 - - TGTGCCTGGAGTGTATGGGGCAGAGGCTATGGCTACACCTTC CAWSVWGRGYGYTF
TRBJ2-7 TRBV4-1 - TRBD2 TGCGCCAGCAGCCAAGGACTAGCGGGAGTTCTTTCCTACGAGCAGTACTTC CASSQGLAGVLSYEQYF
TRBJ2-5 TRBV4-3 - TRBD2 TGCGCCAGCAGCCAAGAGGCGCCTAGCGGGGTAAAGACCCAGTACTTC CASSQEAPSGVKTQYF
TRBJ1-1 TRBV14 - - TGTGCCAGCAGCCAAGGGATCCGGGGATTCCCTGAAGCTTTCTTT CASSQGIRGFPEAFF